The 22 T cell receptor beta chains listed next were all sequenced from one sample in a study of cytomegalovirus exposure and HLA in healthy donors. The assay was immunoSEQ multiplex PCR, and TCRdb's table has in-frame clones only and misses some. The sample shows 300,000 to 350,000 clones, 70% to 90% of them seen only once. Material: PBMCs. The receptors derive from a man younger than 45 in good health and CMV-seronegative.

The V call is TRBV4-1, the J call TRBJ1-5, with TRBD1 matching 8 bases. Germline trimming cut 3 bases from V and 2 bases from J; bases unmatched to any gene: 0. Germline V gene data show CDR1 as MGHRA and CDR2 as YSYEKL. The CDR3 loop spans 14 amino acids. CDR3 protein: CASSQGQGNQPQHF. DNA of the CDR3: TGCGCCAGCAGCCAGGGACAGGGCAATCAGCCCCAGCATTTT.

This clone was recorded only once. V gene TRBV7-6 combines with J gene TRBJ2-3; 7 bases match TRBD2. Germline V lookup: CDR1 SGHVS, CDR2 FNYEAQ. V shed 3 bases, J shed 0 bases, and the junction held 3 bases outside the gene matches. CDR3 length: 15 residues. CDR3 sequence: CASSFSGTSTDTQYF. The CDR3 bases are TGTGCCAGCAGCTTCAGCGGGACTAGCACAGATACGCAGTATTTT.

J is TRBJ2-1 and V is TRBV6-5; 10 nucleotides agree with TRBD2. The length of the CDR3 is 16 residues. With V trimmed by 4 bases and J by 8 bases, 11 bases remained unmatched. Germline V gene data show CDR1 as MNHEY and CDR2 as SVGAGI. CDR3 DNA sequence: TGTGCCAGCAGTTGGGAAATAGCGGGGGGTTTGGATGAGCAGTTCTTC. It codes for CASSWEIAGGLDEQFF.

This clone was counted only a few times. This chain links TRBV15 with TRBJ1-2, with 10 bases lining up with TRBD1. After removal of 3 bases from V and 8 bases from J, the junction contained 6 bases not matched to a gene. The CDR3 has 14 residues. Per germline, CDR1 LNHNV and CDR2 YYDKDF (reference sequence). The CDR3 sequence: CATSSRKTGGGYTF. The CDR3 DNA reads TGTGCCACCAGCAGTAGAAAGACAGGGGGCGGCTACACCTTC. The full variable domain, completed using reference TRBV15 and TRBJ1-2, is DAMVIQNPRYQVTQFGKPVTLSCSQTLNHNVMYWYQQKSSQAPKLLFHYYDKDFNNEADTPDNFQSRRPNTSFCFLDIRSPGLGDTAMYLCATSSRKTGGGYTFGSGTRLTVV.

This clone appeared a few times. The rearrangement uses TRBV6-4 and TRBJ2-1, with 9 bases fitting TRBD1. The V and J ends lost 2 bases and 5 bases, in that order; junction bases with no gene match: 1. CDR3 size: 14 residues. Per germline, CDR1 MRHNA and CDR2 SNTAGT. The CDR3 DNA reads as TGTGCCAGCAGTGACGGGACAGGGCACAATGAGCAGTTCTTC. This encodes CASSDGTGHNEQFF.

This clone was detected a few times. The identical CDR3 is also encoded by other nucleotide sequences in the sample. The V and J genes are TRBV5-1 and TRBJ1-2; 7 nucleotides match TRBD1. Germline values: CDR1 SGHRS, CDR2 YFSETQ. V lost 0 bases to trimming and J lost 3 bases; unmatched junction nucleotides: 2. This CDR3 has 14 amino acids. The CDR3 sequence: CASSLGQGDYGYTF. CDR3 bases: TGCGCCAGCAGCTTGGGGCAGGGGGACTATGGCTACACCTTC.

The CDR3 DNA follows: TGTGCCAGCAGTGAAGCCTCAGGGCTCGGGGAGACCCAGTACTTC. This gives the protein CASSEASGLGETQYF. The chain combines TRBV2 with TRBJ2-5; possible D gene TRBD1, 5 bases. Trimming took 0 bases from V and 5 from J, leaving 13 bases between them. Germline V gene lookup returns CDR1 SNHLY and CDR2 FYNNEI. This CDR3 contains 15 residues.

This sequence joins TRBV4-1 and TRBJ1-1; D is possibly TRBD1 (5 bases). The germline CDR1 and CDR2 sequences are MGHRA and YSYEKL. V was trimmed by 4 bases and J by 0 bases, leaving 6 bases between them. The length of the CDR3 is 13 residues. Written as DNA, the CDR3 is TGCGCCAGCAGCCCCAGGGTGAACACTGAAGCTTTCTTT. The encoded protein is CASSPRVNTEAFF.

This rearrangement joins TRBV7-7 to TRBJ2-5, with 13 positions matching TRBD2. Losses at the gene ends were 0 bases for V and 5 bases for J; bases not matched to a gene: 3. Germline CDR1 reads SSHAT; CDR2 reads FNYEAQ (reference sequence). The CDR3 length is 16 residues. The CDR3 loop is CASSLAGLAGMETQYF. CDR3 DNA: TGTGCCAGCAGCTTAGCGGGACTAGCGGGGATGGAGACCCAGTACTTC.

The chain carries TRBV11-3 and TRBJ2-7, with D possibly TRBD2 on 7 matching bases. Trimming shortened V by 5 bases and J by 6 bases, and 20 bases separated the two germline ends. CDR3 length equals 15 residues. Germline CDR1 SGHNT, CDR2 YENEEA. The CDR3 protein is CASSMGYGGPGEQYF. As DNA, the CDR3 is TGTGCCAGCAGCATGGGATACGGGGGGCCGGGCGAGCAGTACTTC.

This clone was observed a few times. The chain is built from TRBV7-6 and TRBJ1-5, with no clear D. The germline gives CDR1 SGHVS, CDR2 FNYEAQ. The CDR3 runs to 12 residues. V lost 2 bases to trimming and J lost 9 bases, with 8 bases between them. The CDR3 bases are TGTGCCAGCAGCTTATTCCGCGGGCCCCAGCATTTT. Translating it yields CASSLFRGPQHF.

The chain uses TRBV6-5 and TRBJ2-3; TRBD2 matches at 9 bases. Germline assignment: CDR1 MNHEY and CDR2 SVGAGI. The V gene end was trimmed by 2 bases and the J gene end by 6 bases; junction bases not matched to a gene: 6. The CDR3 has 15 amino acids. CDR3 nucleotide sequence: TGTGCCAGCAGTTACGGAGCGGGGGGTCCCGATACGCAGTATTTT. As protein: CASSYGAGGPDTQYF.

This rearrangement joins TRBV5-1 to TRBJ1-1, with D perhaps TRBD1 (5 bases). V dropped 2 bases and J dropped 5 bases, with 13 bases sitting between them. The CDR3 covers 14 residues. Germline V CDR1 and CDR2: SGHRS, YFSETQ. The CDR3 coding sequence is TGCGCCAGCAGCTTTGAGGGGCGGGGGACTGAAGCTTTCTTT. It is translated as CASSFEGRGTEAFF.

The CDR3 coding sequence is TGTGCCAGCAGCGCCCGACAGGGCCCCAGGAAGGGCTACACCTTC. Amino acids: CASSARQGPRKGYTF. The chain carries TRBV7-2 and TRBJ1-2; 7 positions agree with TRBD1. CDR3 length: 15 residues. The junction had 14 bases not matched to a gene; V was cut back by 5 bases and J by 8 bases. Germline V gene sequence: CDR1 SGHTA, CDR2 FQGNSA.

The chain combines TRBV2 with TRBJ1-2; TRBD1 matches 9 bases. This CDR3 has 12 amino acids. Germline values: CDR1 SNHLY, CDR2 FYNNEI. V was clipped by 7 bases and J by 5 bases; unmatched bases: 2. In nucleotides, the CDR3 is TGTGCCAGCATACAGGGGGCGTATGGCTACACCTTC. The encoded protein is CASIQGAYGYTF.

The rearrangement joins TRBV6-5 to TRBJ2-4; TRBD1 agrees at 7 bases. CDR1 and CDR2 (germline): MNHEY, SVGAGI. The junction had 0 bases not matched to a gene; V was cut back by 4 bases and J by 3 bases. The CDR3 consists of 13 residues. The CDR3 DNA reads as TGTGCCAGCAGTTGGACAGGCAAAAACATTCAGTACTTC. Encoded protein: CASSWTGKNIQYF.

The chain carries TRBV6-1 and TRBJ1-5; D remains ambiguous. V was trimmed by 6 bases and J by 0 bases, leaving 9 bases between them. CDR3 length: 14 residues. The V gene's germline CDR1 is MNHNS and CDR2 SASEGT. For the CDR3, the DNA is TGTGCCAGCAGCCAGACTTATAGCAATCAGCCCCAGCATTTT. Protein sequence: CASSQTYSNQPQHF.

The chain joins TRBV15 to TRBJ1-1; perhaps TRBD1 as D (6 bases). The CDR3 is made up of 16 amino acids. The V end lost 0 bases, the J end lost 9 bases, and 20 bases lay between the germline ends. Germline V CDR1 and CDR2: LNHNV, YYDKDF (reference sequence). For the CDR3, the DNA is TGTGCCACCAGCAGAGAACAGGGAGTTAGAACCGACCAAGCTTTCTTT. Its translation is CATSREQGVRTDQAFF. Complete variable domain (other parts from reference TRBV15 and TRBJ1-1): DAMVIQNPRYQVTQFGKPVTLSCSQTLNHNVMYWYQQKSSQAPKLLFHYYDKDFNNEADTPDNFQSRRPNTSFCFLDIRSPGLGDTAMYLCATSREQGVRTDQAFFGQGTRLTVV.

V is TRBV6-5 and J is TRBJ2-3; TRBD1 is a possible D gene (6 bases). The length of the CDR3 is 15 residues. Germline V CDR1 and CDR2: MNHEY, SVGAGI. V lost 4 bases to trimming and J lost 4 bases, with 15 bases between them. For the CDR3, the DNA is TGTGCCAGCAGTTTGAGAGGCAGGGGTCCAGATACGCAGTATTTT. Translation gives CASSLRGRGPDTQYF.

The chain recombines TRBV10-1 with TRBJ1-2; TRBD1 matches 8 bases. In germline, CDR1 is WNHNN, CDR2 SYGVQD (reference sequence). V was pared by 2 bases and J by 4 bases, with 3 bases of the junction left unmatched. CDR3 length equals 14 residues. CDR3 sequence: CASSEDRGGYGYTF. The CDR3 DNA follows: TGCGCCAGCAGTGAGGACAGGGGAGGCTATGGCTACACCTTC.

This chain joins TRBV9 and TRBJ2-2; 10 bases are a match to TRBD2. V trimming: 5 bases; J trimming: 3 bases; junction bases outside the gene matches: 10. Germline V gene data show CDR1 as SGDLS and CDR2 as YYNGEE. This CDR3 comprises 17 residues. The CDR3 sequence is CASSEAGGPIYTGELFF. CDR3 sequence (DNA): TGTGCCAGCAGTGAAGCGGGGGGGCCGATTTACACCGGGGAGCTGTTTTTT.

The DNA for the CDR3 is TGTGCCAGCAGCATGACAGGGTACTCACCCCTCCACTTT. Translated: CASSMTGYSPLHF. The rearrangement joins TRBV27 to TRBJ1-6; 7 positions match TRBD1. The CDR3 contains 13 residues. The J segment lost 10 bases and the V segment lost 6 bases, leaving 6 bases of the junction unmatched. The germline V gene has CDR1 MNHEY and CDR2 SMNVEV (reference sequence).